Following are 3 T cell receptor beta chains from one sample sequenced in a study of T cells after yellow fever vaccination (dated by TCRdb to about 2019). The treatment or condition label on this specimen signifies: live attenuated yellow fever vaccine strain. Library preparation employed 5' RACE. TCRdb names Illumina HiSeq 2500 as the instrument used. TCRdb passed the public sequencing reads through fastp at Q25 and MiXCR, retaining productive beta sequences. Each entry is one CDR3 protein sequence, shown with its most common DNA and genes. The sample profile shows approximately 96,000 distinct CDR3 sequences; 8.9% of them were found once. Approximately 16% of the sample rests with the top ten. Sequencing used CD8+ T cells not binding an NS4B(214-222) dextramer, sorted from PBMCs, obtained less than 16 days after the first yellow fever vaccination. Reading the label with the study, this specimen's cell subset or site is: NS4B epitope dextramer-negative CD8 T cells. These receptors originate from a young man who received the YFV17D yellow fever vaccine.

The chain employs TRBV7-9 and TRBJ2-2, with a possible D match to TRBD1 (5 bases). V gave up 5 bases and J gave up 3 bases, with 16 bases separating them. Germline V lookup: CDR1 SEHNR, CDR2 FQNEAQ (reference sequence). The CDR3 runs to 16 residues. The CDR3 DNA reads as TGTGCCAGCAGCCATCCCAGGGAAGGCGACACCGGGGAGCTGTTTTTT. The encoded protein is CASSHPREGDTGELFF.

This clonotype occurred a few times. The rearrangement uses TRBV19 and TRBJ1-1; possible D gene TRBD1, 6 bases. CDR1 and CDR2 from the germline V gene are LNHDA and SQIVND (reference sequence). V was clipped by 6 bases and J by 0 bases, with 17 bases between them. CDR3 size: 16 residues. The CDR3 DNA reads TGTGCCAGTAGCCAAACCACGGACAGCATGAACACTGAAGCTTTCTTT. Amino acids: CASSQTTDSMNTEAFF.

A word on this clonotype: A junction end diverges from the germline sequence, so it may reflect a read error. This rearrangement joins TRBV4-1 to TRBJ2-3; TRBD1 aligns across 10 bases. The length of the CDR3 is 15 residues. Germline CDR1 reads MGHRA; CDR2 reads YSYEKL. DNA of the CDR3: TGCGCCAGCAGGAACCGGGACAGGGGCACATATACGCAGTATTTT. Protein product: CASRNRDRGTYTQYF.